These 23 T cell receptor beta chains share one sample of origin, sequenced in a study of cytomegalovirus exposure and HLA in healthy donors. The study ran its PCR with 60 Vbeta and 13 Jbeta primers. Produced via immunoSEQ multiplex PCR; TCRdb's table is partial and in-frame only. This sample yields about 190,000 clones, of which around 85% are seen a single time; less than 4.5% belongs to the top ten. The sequenced sample consisted of PBMCs. These receptors were collected from a man aged 45-65 years in good health and CMV-seronegative.

This clone was seen only a few times. The rearrangement joins TRBV5-6 to TRBJ1-2; a weak D match, TRBD1 (5 bases). V was clipped by 1 base and J by 8 bases, with 12 bases between them. Germline assignment: CDR1 SGHDT and CDR2 YYEEEE. The CDR3 has 13 residues. For the CDR3, the DNA is TGTGCCAGCAGCTTGAAAGGGGTTCAGGGCTACACCTTC. It yields the protein CASSLKGVQGYTF.

V and J are TRBV5-1 and TRBJ2-5; weak D call: TRBD1 (5 bases). Between the trimmed V and J ends, which lost 3 bases and 3 bases, there was a span of 9 bases. CDR3 length equals 13 residues. The germline V gene encodes CDR1 SGHRS and CDR2 YFSETQ. The CDR3 is CASSSGSKETQYF. In DNA, the CDR3 is TGCGCCAGCAGCTCAGGGTCCAAAGAGACCCAGTACTTC.

The rearrangement uses TRBV29-1 and TRBJ2-1; 7 bases are a match to TRBD1. The germline V gene encodes CDR1 SQVTM and CDR2 ANQGSEA. The V and J ends lost 6 bases and 0 bases, in that order; junction bases with no gene match: 5. The CDR3 totals 14 residues. The chain's CDR3 is CSVETGSSYNEQFF. CDR3 sequence (DNA): TGCAGCGTAGAGACAGGGAGCTCCTACAATGAGCAGTTCTTC.

This clone was recorded only once. The chain combines TRBV4-1 with TRBJ2-7; D uncertain. The V gene's germline CDR1 is MGHRA and CDR2 YSYEKL. The CDR3 runs to 13 residues. V was shortened by 4 bases and J by 5 bases, with 12 bases between the two germline ends. The CDR3 region is CASSLKRVDEQYF. As DNA, the CDR3 is TGCGCCAGCAGCCTAAAACGGGTCGACGAGCAGTACTTC.

The chain employs TRBV6-5 and TRBJ1-1; D unresolved. There are 13 residues in the CDR3. Germline values: CDR1 MNHEY, CDR2 SVGAGI. Trimming left V 7 bases short and J 4 bases short, with 13 bases between. This CDR3 is CASTLITGTEAFF. The CDR3 bases are TGTGCCAGCACCCTAATCACGGGCACTGAAGCTTTCTTT.

This rearrangement joins TRBV27 to TRBJ2-3, with D possibly matching TRBD2 (5 bases). Germline CDR1 and CDR2: MNHEY and SMNVEV (reference sequence). Trimming left V 0 bases short and J 5 bases short, with 12 bases between. CDR3 size: 15 residues. For the CDR3, the DNA is TGTGCCAGCAGTTTATCGAGGGCAGTATTAGATACGCAGTATTTT. It codes for CASSLSRAVLDTQYF.

This clone was detected only a few times. The chain recombines TRBV19 with TRBJ2-2; D is undetermined. The CDR3 is made up of 12 amino acids. Germline loops: CDR1 LNHDA, CDR2 SQIVND (reference sequence). Deletions cut 7 bases from V and 1 base from J, with 4 bases between. CDR3 DNA: TGTGCCAGTACTTGGAACACCGGGGAGCTGTTTTTT. Translation: CASTWNTGELFF.

The chain is built from TRBV5-8 and TRBJ1-5; D gene unclear. Per germline, CDR1 SGHTS and CDR2 YDEGEE. V lost 6 bases and J lost 7, with 17 bases in between. CDR3 length: 14 amino acids. As DNA, the CDR3 is TGTGCCAGCACCCTCTGGGCGGGTTGGCAGCCCCAGCATTTT. Its translation: CASTLWAGWQPQHF.

This CDR3 is CASTPLAGRTDTQYF. CDR3 bases: TGTGCCAGCACCCCGCTAGCGGGGCGGACAGATACGCAGTATTTT. This chain connects TRBV9 to TRBJ2-3; 9 bases are a match to TRBD2. Trimming removed 6 bases from V and 3 bases from J; junction bases left unmatched: 8. This CDR3 is built from 15 residues. Germline V lookup: CDR1 SGDLS, CDR2 YYNGEE. The complete variable domain, with remaining parts taken from reference TRBV9 and TRBJ2-3, reads DSGVTQTPKHLITATGQRVTLRCSPRSGDLSVYWYQQSLDQGLQFLIQYYNGEERAKGNILERFSAQQFPDLHSELNLSSLELGDSALYFCASTPLAGRTDTQYFGPGTRLTVL.

This chain joins TRBV9 and TRBJ2-1; TRBD2 aligns across 9 bases. This CDR3 is 16 amino acids long. V shed 6 bases and J 4 bases; nucleotides not matched to a gene: 11. From germline, CDR1 is SGDLS and CDR2 YYNGEE. CDR3 loop: CASTSRAGGRYNEQFF. CDR3 nucleotides: TGTGCCAGCACCTCCCGGGCGGGGGGGAGATACAATGAGCAGTTCTTC.

The V call is TRBV5-1, the J call TRBJ1-2; D is uncertain. The CDR3 extends over 15 amino acids. Trimming removed 0 bases at V and 7 bases at J, with 16 bases between. Germline CDR1 reads SGHRS; CDR2 reads YFSETQ. CDR3 sequence reads: CASSLGGPLGGGYTF. The CDR3 DNA reads TGCGCCAGCAGCTTGGGAGGTCCCCTAGGAGGTGGCTACACCTTC. Based on the CDR3 plus reference TRBV5-1 and TRBJ1-2, the full variable domain is KAGVTQTPRYLIKTRGQQVTLSCSPISGHRSVSWYQQTPGQGLQFLFEYFSETQRNKGNFPGRFSGRQFSNSRSEMNVSTLELGDSALYLCASSLGGPLGGGYTFGSGTRLTVV.

The J gene is TRBJ2-3, the V gene TRBV4-1; the match to TRBD2 covers 7 bases. With 1 base clipped from V and 5 bases from J, the junction kept 0 bases outside the gene matches. CDR1 is MGHRA and CDR2 is YSYEKL in the germline V gene. The CDR3 contains 13 residues. In DNA form, the CDR3 reads TGCGCCAGCAGCCAAGGGGAGGGAGATACGCAGTATTTT. Translating gives CASSQGEGDTQYF.

The chain is built from TRBV4-1 and TRBJ1-3; D ambiguous. The V end lost 0 bases, the J end lost 0 bases, and 6 bases lay between the germline ends. Germline values: CDR1 MGHRA, CDR2 YSYEKL. The CDR3 runs 15 residues. This CDR3 is CASSQDASSGNTIYF. CDR3 bases: TGCGCCAGCAGCCAAGATGCTAGCTCTGGAAACACCATATATTTT.

The chain combines TRBV19 with TRBJ2-7; D possibly corresponds to TRBD1 (6 bases). Trimming stripped 8 bases from V and 5 bases from J, with 16 bases between. The CDR3 spans 13 residues. Per germline, CDR1 LNHDA and CDR2 SQIVND (reference sequence). CDR3 protein: CASGTQFRDEQYF. CDR3 sequence (DNA): TGTGCCAGTGGGACACAGTTTCGGGACGAGCAGTACTTC.

The J gene is TRBJ1-1, the V gene TRBV9; the D gene is possibly TRBD1 (6 bases). The V and J ends lost 4 bases and 1 base respectively, with 11 bases between them. CDR3 length: 14 amino acids. In germline, CDR1 is SGDLS, CDR2 YYNGEE. The CDR3 sequence is CASSPTGTNTEAFF. The CDR3 bases are TGTGCCAGCAGCCCTACAGGGACGAACACTGAAGCTTTCTTT.

This chain connects TRBV19 to TRBJ1-1, with D unclear. This CDR3 region has 14 residues. Trimming took 7 bases from V and 4 from J, leaving 16 bases between them. CDR1 and CDR2 (germline): LNHDA, SQIVND (reference sequence). DNA of the CDR3: TGTGCCAGTACCTCACTAACCGGAAGCACTGAAGCTTTCTTT. Protein product: CASTSLTGSTEAFF.

In its sample, this clone was seen a few times. The chain has TRBV19 and TRBJ2-5; 8 bases map to TRBD2. CDR3 size: 13 residues. Germline lookup yields CDR1 LNHDA and CDR2 SQIVND (reference sequence). The V gene end was trimmed by 4 bases and the J gene end by 5 bases; junction bases not matched to a gene: 3. This CDR3 is CASSSGGTETQYF. For the CDR3, the DNA is TGTGCCAGTAGTAGCGGGGGGACTGAGACCCAGTACTTC.

The chain joins TRBV6-1 to TRBJ1-3, with 7 bases lining up with TRBD1. CDR1 is MNHNS, CDR2 SASEGT, per germline. This CDR3 has 15 residues. Trimming cost V 6 bases and J 3 bases; bases outside gene matches: 8. The CDR3 DNA reads TGTGCCAGCAGAGAACAGGGGATTAGTGGAAACACCATATATTTT. Protein sequence: CASREQGISGNTIYF.

This CDR3 reads CASSRTGSVGDTQYF. As DNA, the CDR3 is TGCGCCAGCAGCCGGACAGGGAGCGTCGGAGATACGCAGTATTTT. V gene TRBV5-1 combines with J gene TRBJ2-3; 8 bases fit TRBD1. The CDR3 is made up of 15 amino acids. V lost 4 bases to trimming and J lost 5 bases; unmatched junction nucleotides: 9. Germline V gives CDR1 SGHRS, CDR2 YFSETQ. Drawing the rest from reference TRBV5-1 and TRBJ2-3, the complete variable domain is KAGVTQTPRYLIKTRGQQVTLSCSPISGHRSVSWYQQTPGQGLQFLFEYFSETQRNKGNFPGRFSGRQFSNSRSEMNVSTLELGDSALYLCASSRTGSVGDTQYFGPGTRLTVL.

This chain joins TRBV2 and TRBJ2-1; TRBD2 aligns across 7 bases. J gave up 10 bases and V 4 bases, and 7 bases lay outside the gene matches. The germline V gene encodes CDR1 SNHLY and CDR2 FYNNEI. CDR3 length: 13 residues. CDR3 residues: CASSGGGRGEQFF. CDR3 nucleotide sequence: TGTGCCAGCAGTGGGGGGGGGAGAGGCGAGCAGTTCTTC.

The chain couples TRBV4-3 to TRBJ2-3; 11 positions match TRBD2. J lost 4 bases, V lost 0 bases, and 6 bases had no gene match. CDR1 is LGHNA and CDR2 is YSLEER in the germline V gene. CDR3 length equals 17 residues. DNA of the CDR3: TGCGCCAGCAGCCAAGATTTTAGCGGGGGGGCCCCAGATACGCAGTATTTT. It yields the protein CASSQDFSGGAPDTQYF.

J is TRBJ2-5 and V is TRBV4-3; D remains unclear. CDR1 and CDR2 (germline): LGHNA, YSLEER. Trimming cost V 2 bases and J 5 bases, with 15 bases left between them. The CDR3 runs to 15 residues. The CDR3 nucleotides read TGCGCCAGCAGCCAAAATTTTGGCGGAGCGGAGACCCAGTACTTC. Encoded protein: CASSQNFGGAETQYF.

The chain carries TRBV30 and TRBJ1-1, with D hard to call. V was pared by 3 bases and J by 0 bases, with 11 bases between. The CDR3 runs 14 residues. CDR1 and CDR2 (germline): GTSNPN, SVGIG (reference sequence). This CDR3 is CAWRNGIMNTEAFF. CDR3 in DNA: TGTGCCTGGAGAAACGGGATTATGAACACTGAAGCTTTCTTT.